This T cell receptor beta chain is from a study of blood T cell repertoires in COVID-19. V lost 0 bases and J lost 0, with 8 bases in between. CDR3 length: 15 residues. Per germline, CDR1 MGHRA and CDR2 YSYEKL. Per the study methods: Amplifying reference gene primers gave estimates of nucleated cell counts. Assay: immunoSEQ multiplex PCR; the TCRdb copy retains only in-frame clones and omits some. For V, J and clone size, that table is used; D and trimming come from the DNA. Of about 200,000 clones listed, 70% to 90% are singletons. This chain uses TRBV4-1 with TRBJ1-1, with D unclear. This clonotype was sampled from a woman older than 75 with acute or convalescent COVID-19. The sample comprised peripheral blood. The CDR3 sequence: CASSQEVAVNTEAFF. DNA of the CDR3: TGCGCCAGCAGCCAAGAGGTGGCAGTGAACACTGAAGCTTTCTTT.